This T cell receptor beta chain was observed in a study of blood T cells in healthy people across ages. Study-level points and caveats: More naive CD4+ cells and higher diversity were found in long-lived than in aged donors. TCR beta diversity per million T cells fell roughly linearly with age.

This clonotype was found many times. Its antigen is unidentified. Samples had at least 6 million PBMCs isolated from them. Samples each yielded at least 5.5 micrograms of total RNA. V was pared by 5 bases and J by 4 bases, with 9 bases of the junction left unmatched. Germline-derived CDR1 and CDR2 are MGHDK and SYGVNS. The CDR3 is 16 amino acids. A J-beta primer mix and a sample-barcoded 5' primer were used in a second PCR of roughly 7 to 12 cycles. One entry per CDR3 protein, called by TCRdb with MiXCR from the 5' RACE reads. Of hundreds of thousands of distinct CDR3 sequences in the sample, about 30% were seen once.

Sequencing was performed on blood. This TCR was sampled from a woman older than 75 in good health. The rearrangement joins TRBV25-1 to TRBJ2-3, with 10 positions matching TRBD2. Written as DNA, the CDR3 is TGTGCCAGCAGTCAACGAGCGGGGGGGCAGTCAGATACGCAGTATTTT. It yields the protein CASSQRAGGQSDTQYF.